This passage covers 8 T cell receptor beta chains from one sample sequenced in a study of CD8 T cell repertoires and HIV-1 epitope variants. TCRdb's copy holds only in-frame clones and misses some; the assay was immunoSEQ multiplex PCR. The sample records roughly 5,000 clones, around 68% being singletons. The antigens for these receptors are not known. What was sequenced was cultured CD8+ T cells derived from PBMCs. These receptors all stem from a male donor with HIV.

The rearrangement joins TRBV5-4 to TRBJ2-1, with D tentatively TRBD1 or TRBD2 (5 bases each). The CDR3 has 17 residues. Germline-derived CDR1 and CDR2 are SGHNT and YYREEE (reference sequence). Between the trimmed V and J ends, which lost 4 bases and 5 bases, there was a span of 22 bases. In nucleotides, the CDR3 is TGTGCCAGCAGCCCCCAGGGTGGACTCCCCGCCGACAATGAGCAGTTCTTC. The encoded protein is CASSPQGGLPADNEQFF.

The chain links TRBV4-3 to TRBJ1-1; no clear D gene. The CDR3 has 13 residues. With 0 bases removed from V and 8 bases from J, the gap between germline ends came to 10 bases. Looked up from germline, CDR1 is LGHNA and CDR2 is YSLEER. The CDR3 DNA follows: TGCGCCAGCAGCCAAGAAGCTTCGGAGGAAGCTTTCTTT. The encoded protein is CASSQEASEEAFF.

The rearrangement joins TRBV19 to TRBJ2-7; D uncertain. The V end lost 3 bases, the J end lost 3 bases, and 18 bases lay between the germline ends. The CDR3 covers 16 residues. Germline lookup yields CDR1 LNHDA and CDR2 SQIVND (reference sequence). CDR3 residues: CASSMSRPATVYEQYF. Written as DNA, the CDR3 is TGTGCCAGTAGTATGTCTCGGCCAGCAACTGTCTACGAGCAGTACTTC.

The rearrangement joins TRBV28 to TRBJ2-3; 7 bases are shared with TRBD2. CDR3 length equals 15 residues. Germline V gene lookup returns CDR1 MDHEN and CDR2 SYDVKM. With V trimmed by 3 bases and J by 4 bases, 7 bases remained unmatched. The CDR3 reads CASSLGGVFADTQYF. DNA for the CDR3: TGTGCCAGCAGTTTGGGGGGGGTATTTGCAGATACGCAGTATTTT.

The genes are TRBV5-8 and TRBJ1-1; D unclear. The CDR3 is 12 amino acids. Germline CDR1 SGHTS, CDR2 YDEGEE. The V and J ends lost 3 bases and 8 bases respectively, with 11 bases between them. The CDR3 bases are TGTGCCAGCAGCTCCTGGACTCGAGAAGCTTTCTTT. It specifies CASSSWTREAFF.

The V call is TRBV19, the J call TRBJ1-4, with TRBD1 identical over 9 bases. This CDR3 is built from 11 residues. J was trimmed by 12 bases and V by 6 bases; bases with no gene match: 2. From germline, CDR1 is LNHDA and CDR2 SQIVND (reference sequence). The CDR3 coding sequence is TGTGCCAGTAGAGACAGGGGGGAACTGTTTTTT. The encoded protein is CASRDRGELFF.

V is TRBV4-3 and J is TRBJ1-2, with D perhaps TRBD1 (5 bases). The V gene lost 0 bases and the J gene lost 0 bases, with 8 bases spanning the gap. The CDR3 consists of 15 residues. Germline CDR1 reads LGHNA; CDR2 reads YSLEER. The CDR3 bases are TGCGCCAGCAGCCAAGAGGGGGGTCCTAACTATGGCTACACCTTC. It yields the protein CASSQEGGPNYGYTF.

The gene calls are TRBV6-1 and TRBJ2-7, with 7 bases that match TRBD1. V lost 7 bases to trimming and J lost 0 bases; unmatched junction nucleotides: 9. The CDR3 extends over 15 amino acids. The germline CDR1 and CDR2 sequences are MNHNS and SASEGT. The CDR3 bases are TGTGCCAGCATCGTTGGGACAGCGAGCTCCTACGAGCAGTACTTC. As protein: CASIVGTASSYEQYF.